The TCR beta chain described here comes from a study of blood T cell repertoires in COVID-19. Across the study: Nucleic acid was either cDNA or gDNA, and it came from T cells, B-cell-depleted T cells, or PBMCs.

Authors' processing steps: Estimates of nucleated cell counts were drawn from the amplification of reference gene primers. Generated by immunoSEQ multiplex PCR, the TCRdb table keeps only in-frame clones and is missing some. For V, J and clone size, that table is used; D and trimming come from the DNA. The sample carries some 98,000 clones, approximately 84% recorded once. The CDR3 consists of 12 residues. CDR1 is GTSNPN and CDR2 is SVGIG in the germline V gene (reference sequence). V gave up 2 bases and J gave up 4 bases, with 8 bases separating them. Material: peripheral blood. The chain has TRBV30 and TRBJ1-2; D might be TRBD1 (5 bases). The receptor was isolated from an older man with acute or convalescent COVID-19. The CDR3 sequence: CAWSRGLYGYTF. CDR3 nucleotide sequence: TGTGCCTGGAGTAGGGGTCTCTATGGCTACACCTTC. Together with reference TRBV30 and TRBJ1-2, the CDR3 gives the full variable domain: SQTIHQWPATLVQPVGSPLSLECTVEGTSNPNLYWYRQAAGRGLQLLFYSVGIGQISSEVPQNLSASRPQDRQFILSSKKLLLSDSGFYLCAWSRGLYGYTFGSGTRLTVV.